This is a list of T cell receptor beta chains from one sample in a study of blood T cell repertoires in COVID-19. TCRdb keeps only in-frame clones here, not all; method: immunoSEQ multiplex PCR. The sample shows 150,000 to 250,000 clones, 82% of them seen only once. The source material was PBMCs or T cells enriched from blood (not recorded which). The receptors derive from a man aged 35-49 years who had recovered from COVID-19. The CDR3 runs from the conserved cysteine through the conserved F or W. D genes are given only for firm matches. For some rows the clone size is stated as once, few or many, or as a class when expanded; others skip it.

J gene	clone size	V gene	D gene	CDR3 protein	CDR3 DNA
TRBJ2-1	once	TRBV9	NA	CASSVEGGGTANNEQFF	TGTGCCAGCAGCGTAGAGGGGGGCGGGACAGCCAACAATGAGCAGTTCTTC
TRBJ2-1	NA	TRBV4-3	TRBD2	CASSRGLAGGPRHEQFF	TGCGCCAGCAGCCGAGGACTAGCGGGAGGGCCTCGGCATGAGCAGTTCTTC
TRBJ2-5	NA	TRBV2	NA	CASSLQRYQETQYF	TGTGCCAGCAGCCTACAGAGATACCAAGAGACCCAGTACTTC
TRBJ1-6	NA	TRBV5-6	TRBD1	CASSYPGTGYNSPLHF	TGTGCCAGCAGCTACCCCGGGACAGGGTATAATTCACCCCTCCACTTT
TRBJ2-5	few	TRBV27	TRBD2	CASSFLRTSGREETQYF	TGTGCCAGCAGTTTCCTAAGGACTAGCGGGAGGGAAGAGACCCAGTACTTC
TRBJ2-1	NA	TRBV5-1	TRBD2	CASRLAGGNEQFF	TGCGCCAGCAGACTAGCGGGAGGAAATGAGCAGTTCTTC
TRBJ2-1	NA	TRBV15	NA	CATATLARDEQFF	TGTGCCACCGCAACACTAGCCCGAGATGAGCAGTTCTTC
TRBJ1-6	few	TRBV5-8	TRBD1	CASSLYRNAGGSPLHF	TGTGCCAGCAGCCTGTACCGGAATGCAGGGGGATCACCCCTCCACTTT
TRBJ1-2	NA	TRBV7-2	NA	CASSLSRQGGSGYTF	TGTGCCAGCAGCTTAAGCCGACAAGGCGGGTCCGGCTACACCTTC
TRBJ1-1	NA	TRBV6-5	NA	CASTGGHGTFF	TGTGCCAGCACCGGAGGGCACGGGACTTTCTTT
TRBJ2-3	many	TRBV19	TRBD2	CASRDASGDGGWADTQYF	TGTGCCAGTAGGGACGCTAGCGGGGATGGAGGCTGGGCAGATACGCAGTATTTT
TRBJ1-5	NA	TRBV28	NA	CASSLATVDQPQHF	TGTGCCAGCAGTTTAGCAACAGTAGATCAGCCCCAGCATTTT
TRBJ2-5	NA	TRBV9	NA	CASSGRTNLRETQYF	TGTGCCAGCAGCGGCCGGACAAACCTCCGAGAGACCCAGTACTTC
TRBJ1-3	NA	TRBV28	NA	CASSPSGNTIYF	TGTGCCAGCTCTCCGTCCGGAAACACCATATATTTT
TRBJ2-1	NA	TRBV4-3	NA	CASSQELTGVGDNEQFF	TGCGCCAGCAGCCAAGAGTTGACGGGAGTGGGAGACAATGAGCAGTTCTTC
TRBJ2-2	once	TRBV30	TRBD1	CAWSLGQGAAGELFF	TGTGCCTGGAGCTTGGGACAGGGGGCCGCCGGGGAGCTGTTTTTT
TRBJ2-3	NA	TRBV28	TRBD2	CASSFSGAVAGGPFNTQYF	TGTGCCAGCAGTTTTTCCGGGGCCGTAGCGGGAGGGCCATTTAATACGCAGTATTTT
TRBJ1-2	NA	TRBV10-3	NA	CAIGYQDGYTF	TGTGCCATCGGATACCAGGATGGCTACACCTTC
TRBJ1-1	NA	TRBV11-3	TRBD1	CASSPWTGDEAFF	TGTGCCAGCAGCCCCTGGACAGGGGATGAAGCTTTCTTT
TRBJ1-2	NA	TRBV24-1	NA	CATSEGPSGALNYGYTF	TGTGCCACCAGTGAGGGACCCAGCGGGGCGTTAAACTATGGCTACACCTTC
TRBJ2-5	NA	TRBV7-9	TRBD2	CASSLGGGLETQYF	TGTGCCAGCAGCTTAGGGGGAGGGTTGGAGACCCAGTACTTC
TRBJ1-1	NA	TRBV7-2	TRBD1	CASSSRQGGTEAFF	TGTGCCAGCAGCTCGCGACAGGGCGGTACTGAAGCTTTCTTT
TRBJ1-4	NA	TRBV9	TRBD1	CASSPHSLGQGMKKLFF	TGTGCCAGCAGCCCCCACAGTTTGGGACAGGGGATGAAAAAACTGTTTTTT
TRBJ1-1	NA	TRBV7-3	TRBD1	CASSLETGGTEAFF	TGTGCCAGCAGCTTAGAGACAGGGGGCACTGAAGCTTTCTTT
TRBJ1-5	NA	TRBV12-3/TRBV12-4	NA	CASSFHRNQPQHF	TGTGCCAGCAGTTTCCACAGGAATCAGCCCCAGCATTTT
TRBJ2-5	NA	TRBV3-1/TRBV3-2	TRBD1	CASSQGDRVVGCQETQYF	TGTGCCAGCAGCCAAGGAGACAGGGTAGTCGGTTGCCAAGAGACCCAGTACTTC
TRBJ2-5	NA	TRBV5-1	TRBD2	CASSLGGLAGGGETQYF	TGCGCCAGCAGCTTGGGAGGACTAGCGGGAGGTGGTGAGACCCAGTACTTC
TRBJ2-5	NA	TRBV28	NA	CASSPGGAETQYF	TGTGCCAGCAGTCCCGGCGGGGCAGAGACCCAGTACTTC
TRBJ2-7	NA	TRBV5-1	TRBD1	CASSLITGASSYEQYF	TGCGCCAGCAGCTTAATAACAGGGGCGAGCTCCTACGAGCAGTACTTC
TRBJ1-3	NA	TRBV21-1	NA	CASSKGGSGNTIYF	TGTGCCAGCAGCAAGGGGGGCTCTGGAAACACCATATATTTT
TRBJ1-2	NA	TRBV10-3	TRBD1	CAIRDGQGDYGYTF	TGTGCCATCAGGGACGGACAGGGGGACTATGGCTACACCTTC
TRBJ2-1	NA	TRBV24-1	TRBD1	CATSIGTGKQFF	TGTGCCACCAGTATCGGGACAGGGAAGCAGTTCTTC
TRBJ2-6	NA	TRBV3-1/TRBV3-2	NA	CASSPSGHSSGANVLTF	TGTGCCAGCAGCCCATCGGGACACTCCTCTGGGGCCAACGTCCTGACTTTC
TRBJ1-3	few	TRBV9	NA	CASSEERNSGNTIYF	TGTGCCAGCAGCGAGGAGAGGAACTCTGGAAACACCATATATTTT
TRBJ2-1	NA	TRBV12-3/TRBV12-4	NA	CASSLSVNEQFF	TGTGCCAGCAGTCTCAGTGTCAATGAGCAGTTCTTC